These 18 T cell receptor delta chains originate from one sample sequenced in a study of γδ T cells in repeated Plasmodium falciparum infection (dated by TCRdb to the early 2020s). Library method: multiplex PCR. Sequenced on an Illumina MiSeq. Identical DNA sequences were merged into single rows after TCRdb reprocessed the public reads with CATT. The sample table shows 75,000 to 95,000 delta-chain clones, and approximately 1% are seen once. Jointly, the top ten make up 7.5% to 10% of the sample. For bulk TCR repertoire analysis, Vgamma9/Vdelta2+ and Vdelta2-negative gammadelta T cell populations were isolated by flow sorting from peripheral blood mononuclear cells. The sequencing sample was made of gamma-delta T cells from blood. These receptors all stem from a pool of human donors (malaria-infected and uninfected, not separated).

Ten or more counts support this clone. Other DNA sequences in this sample translate to the same CDR3. CDR3 in amino acids: CALGIDPAIALLAEYTDKLIF. The CDR3 region has the DNA TGTGCTCTTGGGATAGATCCTGCTATAGCCTTACTGGCGGAGTACACCGATAAACTCATCTTT. The chain couples TRDV1 to TRDJ1; perhaps TRDD3 as D (5 bases). Trimming shortened V by 5 bases and J by 0 bases, and 31 bases separated the two germline ends. The CDR3 is made up of 21 amino acids. Germline CDR1 reads TSWWSYY; CDR2 reads QGS.

Only a few counts were recorded for this clone. The translation of this DNA and the TCRdb protein of a much larger clone differ at residue 10, probably owing to a read error; the protein shown here is translated from the DNA. This chain links TRDV2 with TRDJ1; 9 bases align to TRDD3. V lost 0 bases, J lost 3 bases, and 4 bases stayed unmatched. The CDR3 totals 15 residues. The germline V gene has CDR1 GEAIGNYY and CDR2 EKD. The CDR3 DNA is TGTGCCTGTGACACCGGGGGGATACTAGCCGATAAACTCATCTTT. Translated: CACDTGGILADKLIF.

This clone appeared a few times. TCRdb has a much larger clone's protein, which differs at residue 8 from the translation of this DNA, likely because of a read error; what is shown is the protein translated from the DNA. V is TRDV2 and J is TRDJ1; perhaps TRDD2 as D (5 bases). Germline CDR1 is GEAIGNYY and CDR2 is EKD. This CDR3 comprises 14 residues. Trimming stripped 0 bases from V and 4 bases from J, with 11 bases between. CDR3 DNA: TGTGCCTGTGACACCGTCGGTCCTAACGATAAACTCATCTTT. It specifies CACDTVGPNDKLIF.

Concerning this clone: TCRdb assigns this DNA the protein of a much larger clone, which departs from its translation at residue 8; this likely reflects a read error, and the protein shown comes from translating the DNA. In DNA form, the CDR3 reads TGTGCTCTTGGGGACAGGGGGCGCCTGTACACCGATAAACTCATCTTT. Amino acids: CALGDRGRLYTDKLIF. The V and J genes are TRDV1 and TRDJ1; a possible D gene is TRDD3 (5 bases). This CDR3 spans 16 amino acids. Germline CDR1 and CDR2: TSWWSYY and QGS. Trimming shortened V by 3 bases and J by 0 bases, and 14 bases separated the two germline ends.

Concerning this clone itself: A far larger clone is a single base away, which makes a read error likely. The same CDR3 arises from other DNA sequences in this sample as well. V is TRDV2 and J is TRDJ1; TRDD3 is a possible D gene (5 bases). As TCRdb names no J gene, one was assigned here on the basis of a DNA match to germline. The CDR3 covers 19 residues. V lost 0 bases and J 5 bases, leaving 27 bases between the germline ends. Germline V gene sequence: CDR1 GEAIGNYY, CDR2 EKD. The CDR3 bases are TGTGCCTGTGACACCGTGAGTAGGGTCCTGGGAAACGAAACTGATAAACTCATCTTT. This translates into CACDTVSRVLGNETDKLIF.

This clone has only a few counts. With a far larger clone one base away, a read error is the likely cause. This sample also contains other DNA sequences that code for the same CDR3. V usage is TRDV1 and J usage is TRDJ1; 11 positions agree with TRDD3. The CDR3 length is 16 residues. Germline V gene data show CDR1 as TSWWSYY and CDR2 as QGS. The chain's CDR3 is CALERLLGDTGDKLIF. For the CDR3, the DNA is TGTGCCCTTGAGAGGCTGCTGGGGGATACTGGCGATAAACTCATCTTT.

Comments on this clone: The protein TCRdb gives is from a much larger clone and does not agree with this DNA's translation at residue 12, likely a read error; the protein shown here comes from the DNA. This chain joins TRDV2 and TRDJ1; 10 bases align to TRDD3. TCRdb gives no J gene; it was assigned here by matching the DNA to germline. Germline assignment: CDR1 GEAIGNYY and CDR2 EKD. V gave up 0 bases and J gave up 0 bases; unmatched junction bases: 9. This CDR3 is 18 amino acids long. CDR3 coding DNA: TGTGCCTGTGACACCGTATGGGGGATACCGAGCCACACCGATAAACTCATCTTT. It specifies CACDTVWGIPSHTDKLIF.

This clone was seen repeatedly, ten times or more. The chain uses TRDV1 and TRDJ1, with 12 bases identical to TRDD3. CDR1 is TSWWSYY, CDR2 QGS, per germline. There are 23 residues in the CDR3. V lost 2 bases, J lost 0 bases, and 22 bases stayed unmatched. Here the CDR3 reads CALGERGPTGPWGIRGYTDKLIF. CDR3 in DNA: TGTGCTCTTGGGGAAAGAGGACCTACAGGACCCTGGGGGATACGCGGGTACACCGATAAACTCATCTTT.

On this clone: This likely came from a read error, as a far larger clone is one base away. Other DNA sequences from this sample encode an identical CDR3 as well. The V gene is TRDV2, the J gene TRDJ1, with D possibly TRDD3 on 6 matching bases. TCRdb offers no J gene call, so here the DNA was matched to germline to obtain one. There are 17 residues in the CDR3. Germline CDR1 reads GEAIGNYY; CDR2 reads EKD. CDR3 coding DNA: TGTGCCTGTGACACCGCAGGTGCGGGGGAAGACACTGATAAACTCATCTTT. It codes for CACDTAGAGEDTDKLIF.

On this clone: The TCRdb protein, from a much larger clone, departs from this DNA's translation at residue 5, likely by read error; the protein shown derives from the DNA. The chain has TRDV1 and TRDJ4; 10 bases are a match to TRDD3. V was clipped by 4 bases and J by 1 base; unmatched bases: 18. This CDR3 has 19 residues. Germline CDR1 TSWWSYY, CDR2 QGS. This CDR3 reads CALGGILLTGGLRNRPLIF. Written as DNA, the CDR3 is TGTGCTCTTGGGGGTATCCTCCTTACTGGGGGATTGAGGAACAGACCCCTGATCTTT.

This clone was counted between two and nine times. The TCRdb protein, from a much larger clone, departs from this DNA's translation at residue 12, likely by read error; the protein shown derives from the DNA. This chain connects TRDV1 to TRDJ1, with D perhaps matching TRDD3 (6 bases). Here the J gene came from matching the DNA to germline, since TCRdb omits it. Deletions cut 5 bases from V and 2 bases from J, with 24 bases between. CDR3 size: 18 residues. Germline V gene sequence: CDR1 TSWWSYY, CDR2 QGS. CDR3 sequence: CALGKATVGASRTDKLIF. Written as DNA, the CDR3 is TGTGCTCTTGGGAAAGCTACCGTGGGGGCCTCGAGGACCGATAAACTCATCTTT.

Note on this clone: TCRdb records a much larger clone's protein for this DNA, with a difference at residue 18 that likely arises from a read error; the protein given is the translation of the DNA. The V segment is TRDV2, and no J call was made; the listed D gene, TRDD3, was not tested against the DNA. CDR3 size: 19 residues. Germline-derived CDR1 and CDR2 are GEAIGNYY and EKD. The CDR3 DNA follows: TGTGCCTGTGACACCTTAGTACTGGGGGATACGGGACACACCGATAAACTCACCTTT. It codes for CACDTLVLGDTGHTDKLTF.

For this clone: A far larger clone lies a single base away; this is likely a read error. The sample holds other DNA sequences that translate to the same CDR3. The chain couples TRDV1 to TRDJ1; 10 positions match TRDD3. Since TCRdb gives no J gene, matching the DNA to germline was used here to assign it. The CDR3 loop spans 18 amino acids. Germline lookup yields CDR1 TSWWSYY and CDR2 QGS. CDR3 sequence: CALGSILPLWGITKQLIF. CDR3 coding DNA: TGTGCCCTTGGTTCTATCTTACCTCTCTGGGGGATAACGAAGCAACTCATCTTT.

This clone was detected a few times. Given a far larger clone just one base away, this is likely a sequencing read error. Other nucleotide sequences from this sample produce the same CDR3. The J gene is TRDJ1, the V gene TRDV1; 10 bases are shared with TRDD3. Germline matching of the DNA provided the J gene here, since TCRdb leaves it blank. J lost 0 bases, V lost 1 base, and 17 bases had no gene match. The germline V gene encodes CDR1 TSWWSYY and CDR2 QGS. The CDR3 length is 21 residues. The CDR3 loop reads CALGEHLAGTGGSLYTDKLIF. In DNA, the CDR3 is TGTGCTCTTGGGGAACACCTCGCAGGCACTGGGGGATCCCTGTACACCGATAAACTCATCTTT.

Concerning this clone: The protein in TCRdb stems from a much larger clone and differs at residue 14 from this DNA's translation, likely a read error; here the protein is translated from the DNA. The chain couples TRDV1 to TRDJ1; D is perhaps TRDD3 (5 bases). The J gene is absent in TCRdb and was assigned here via DNA matching to germline. Between the trimmed V and J ends, which lost 1 base and 5 bases, there was a span of 41 bases. Germline values: CDR1 TSWWSYY, CDR2 QGS. CDR3 length equals 24 residues. Written as DNA, the CDR3 is TGTGCTCTTGGGGAACGTATGGGCCACATACGCGGGGTCCGTAATCCGAACGCGTCTGATAAACTCATCTTT. Residues: CALGERMGHIRGVRNPNASDKLIF.

For this clone: This likely came from a read error, as a far larger clone is one base away. The DNA is left out, because the CDR3 cannot be placed on it with certainty; the CDR3 is given as TCRdb lists it. Other DNA sequences in this specimen translate into the identical CDR3. The CDR3 sequence: CACDTLGLGVEDTDKLIF. J gene calling gave no result, while the V gene is TRDV2; TRDD3, the D gene given by the table, was not confirmed from the DNA. A total of 18 residues make up the CDR3, ends included. The germline V gene encodes CDR1 GEAIGNYY and CDR2 EKD.

Remarks on this clone: The amino acid sequence in TCRdb belongs to a much larger clone and departs from this DNA's translation at residue 9, likely a sequencing read error; the sequence shown is translated from the DNA. The V call is TRDV1, the J call TRDJ1, with D possibly being TRDD3 (8 bases). Since TCRdb gives no J gene, matching the DNA to germline was used here to assign it. CDR1 and CDR2 from the germline V gene are TSWWSYY and QGS. The CDR3 runs to 21 residues. V was shortened by 5 bases and J by 0 bases, with 31 bases between the two germline ends. The CDR3 loop reads CALGIRPSCYWGVPYTDKLIF. CDR3 bases: TGTGCTCTTGGGATTCGGCCTTCCTGCTACTGGGGGGTTCCGTACACCGATAAACTCATCTTT.

This clone was detected ten times or more. The same CDR3 also results from other DNA sequences found in this sample. The J gene is TRDJ3, the V gene TRDV2; D possibly corresponds to TRDD3 (6 bases). Germline V CDR1 and CDR2: GEAIGNYY, EKD. The germline V and J ends were trimmed by 1 base and 0 bases, with 21 bases remaining between them. This CDR3 region has 21 residues. As DNA, the CDR3 is TGTGCCTGTGACACGACCGGTACCGGGGGAGCCCGCTCCTGGGACACCCGACAGATGTTTTTC. Translation: CACDTTGTGGARSWDTRQMFF.